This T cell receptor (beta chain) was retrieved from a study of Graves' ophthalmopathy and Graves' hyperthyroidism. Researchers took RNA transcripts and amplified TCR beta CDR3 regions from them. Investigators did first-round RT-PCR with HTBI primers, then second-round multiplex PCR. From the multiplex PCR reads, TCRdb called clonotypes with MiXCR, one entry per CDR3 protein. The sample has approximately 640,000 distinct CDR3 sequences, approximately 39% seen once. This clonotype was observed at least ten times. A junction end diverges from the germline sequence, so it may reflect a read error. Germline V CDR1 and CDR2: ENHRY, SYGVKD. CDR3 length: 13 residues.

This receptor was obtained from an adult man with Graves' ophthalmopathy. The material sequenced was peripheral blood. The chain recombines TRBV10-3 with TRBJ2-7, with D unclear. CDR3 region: CASSYVAPYEQYF. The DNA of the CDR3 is TGTGCCAGCAGTTACGTGGCACCCTACGAGCAGTACTTC.